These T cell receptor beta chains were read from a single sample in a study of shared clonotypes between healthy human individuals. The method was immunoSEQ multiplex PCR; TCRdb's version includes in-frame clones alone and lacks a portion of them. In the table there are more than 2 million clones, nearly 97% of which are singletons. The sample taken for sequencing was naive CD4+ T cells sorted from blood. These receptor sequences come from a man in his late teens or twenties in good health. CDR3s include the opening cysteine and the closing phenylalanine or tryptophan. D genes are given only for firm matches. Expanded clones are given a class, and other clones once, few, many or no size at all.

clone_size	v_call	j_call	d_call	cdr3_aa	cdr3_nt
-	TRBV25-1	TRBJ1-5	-	CASSDPRSNQPQHF	TGTGCCAGCAGTGACCCCAGGTCCAATCAGCCCCAGCATTTT
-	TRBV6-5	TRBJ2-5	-	CASSYGGVQETQYF	TGTGCCAGCAGTTACGGCGGGGTGCAAGAGACCCAGTACTTC
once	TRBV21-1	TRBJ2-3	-	CASSATSEDGTDTQYF	TGTGCCAGCAGCGCGACTAGCGAAGACGGCACAGATACGCAGTATTTT
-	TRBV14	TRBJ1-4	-	CASSQVGLTANEKLFF	TGTGCCAGCAGCCAAGTCGGGTTGACAGCTAATGAAAAACTGTTTTTT
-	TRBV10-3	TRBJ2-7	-	CAITPVRGVNYEQYF	TGTGCCATCACCCCCGTGAGGGGAGTTAACTACGAGCAGTACTTC
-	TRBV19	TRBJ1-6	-	CASSTFSSSYNSPLHF	TGTGCCAGTAGTACCTTTTCAAGCTCCTATAATTCACCCCTCCACTTT
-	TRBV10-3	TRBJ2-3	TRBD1	CAISESTQGRGPDTQYF	TGTGCCATCAGTGAGTCGACTCAGGGCAGGGGGCCCGATACGCAGTATTTT
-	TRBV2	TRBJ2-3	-	CASSEAGVYTDTQYF	TGTGCCAGCAGTGAAGCGGGAGTATACACAGATACGCAGTATTTT
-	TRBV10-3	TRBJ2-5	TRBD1	CAISESTGQETQYF	TGTGCCATCAGTGAGTCGACAGGGCAAGAGACCCAGTACTTC
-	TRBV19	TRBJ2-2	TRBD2	CASNPSSGGWTGELFF	TGTGCCAGTAACCCAAGTAGCGGGGGGTGGACCGGGGAGCTGTTTTTT
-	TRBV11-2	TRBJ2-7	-	CASRTVRDSFYEQYF	TGTGCCAGCAGGACCGTGCGGGACAGCTTTTACGAGCAGTACTTC
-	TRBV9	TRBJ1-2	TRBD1	CASSVAETGAKGYTF	TGTGCCAGCAGCGTAGCAGAGACAGGGGCTAAAGGCTACACCTTC
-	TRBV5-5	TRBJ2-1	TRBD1	CASSFRGLSNNEQFF	TGTGCCAGCAGCTTCAGGGGGCTCTCCAACAATGAGCAGTTCTTC
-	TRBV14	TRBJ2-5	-	CASSQVGGSSETQYF	TGTGCCAGCAGCCAAGTGGGCGGGTCTTCGGAGACCCAGTACTTC
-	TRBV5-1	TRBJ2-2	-	CASSLEGGNTGELFF	TGCGCCAGCAGCTTGGAGGGCGGGAACACCGGGGAGCTGTTTTTT
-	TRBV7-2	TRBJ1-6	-	CASSLWGSGNSPLHF	TGTGCCAGCAGCTTATGGGGGAGCGGTAATTCACCCCTCCACTTT
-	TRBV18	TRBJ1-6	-	CASSPFLGENSPLHF	TGTGCCAGCTCACCATTTCTAGGGGAAAACTCACCCCTCCACTTT
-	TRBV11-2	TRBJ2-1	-	CASSPQDAPSYNEQFF	TGTGCCAGCAGCCCACAGGACGCCCCCTCCTACAATGAGCAGTTCTTC
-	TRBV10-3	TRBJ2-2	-	CAIGGTAQDGELFF	TGTGCCATCGGCGGGACTGCCCAGGATGGGGAGCTGTTTTTT
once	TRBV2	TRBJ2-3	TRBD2	CASSGVAGTDTQYF	TGTGCCAGCAGTGGGGTAGCGGGGACAGATACGCAGTATTTT
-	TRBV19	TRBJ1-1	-	CASKAAGDTEAFF	TGTGCCAGTAAGGCAGCCGGGGACACTGAAGCTTTCTTT
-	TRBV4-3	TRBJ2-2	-	CASSQESTGQNTGELFF	TGCGCCAGCAGCCAGGAATCGACAGGTCAGAACACCGGGGAGCTGTTTTTT
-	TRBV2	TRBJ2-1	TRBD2	CASTMTSGGYNEQFF	TGTGCCAGCACAATGACTAGCGGGGGGTACAATGAGCAGTTCTTC
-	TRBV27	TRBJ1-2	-	CASRLSPGTDYGYTF	TGTGCCAGCAGACTCTCCCCAGGGACGGACTATGGCTACACCTTC
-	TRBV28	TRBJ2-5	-	CASSFDTPRGETQYF	TGTGCCAGCAGTTTTGATACTCCTAGGGGGGAGACCCAGTACTTC
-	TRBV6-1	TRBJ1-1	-	CASSPLGTEAFF	TGTGCCAGCAGCCCCCTTGGCACTGAAGCTTTCTTT
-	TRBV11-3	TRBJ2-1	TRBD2	CASSFTLAEAPTRLRNEQFF	TGTGCCAGCAGTTTCACTCTAGCGGAGGCCCCCACTAGACTACGCAATGAGCAGTTCTTC
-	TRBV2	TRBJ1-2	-	CASTEGRGNYGYTF	TGTGCCAGCACCGAGGGGAGGGGGAACTATGGCTACACCTTC
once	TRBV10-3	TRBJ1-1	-	CAISADRNTEAFF	TGTGCCATCAGTGCCGACAGGAACACTGAAGCTTTCTTT
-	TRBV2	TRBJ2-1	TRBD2	CASSEGPSGSVHEQFF	TGTGCCAGCAGTGAAGGGCCTAGCGGGAGCGTCCATGAGCAGTTCTTC
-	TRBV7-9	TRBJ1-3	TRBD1	CASSSWTGRTGNTIYF	TGTGCCAGCAGCTCCTGGACAGGGAGGACTGGAAACACCATATATTTT
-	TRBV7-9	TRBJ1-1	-	CASSLGGSSSRAAFF	TGTGCCAGCAGCTTAGGCGGGTCATCATCCCGGGCAGCTTTCTTT
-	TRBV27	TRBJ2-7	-	CPSPRPSGVAYEQYF	TGTCCATCCCCTCGCCCTTCAGGGGTGGCCTACGAGCAGTACTTC
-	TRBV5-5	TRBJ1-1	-	CASATPGGATEAFF	TGTGCCAGCGCCACTCCCGGGGGGGCGACTGAAGCTTTCTTT
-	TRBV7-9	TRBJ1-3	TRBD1	CASTPGGASGNTIYF	TGTGCCAGCACCCCAGGGGGGGCATCTGGAAACACCATATATTTT
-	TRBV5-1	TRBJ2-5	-	CASSLAGDKETQYF	TGCGCCAGCAGCTTGGCGGGGGATAAAGAGACCCAGTACTTC
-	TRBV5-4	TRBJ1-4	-	CASSLGQQGIKEKLFF	TGTGCCAGCAGCTTGGGGCAGCAGGGGATAAAAGAAAAACTGTTTTTT
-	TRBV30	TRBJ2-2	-	CAWSFEFGELFF	TGTGCCTGGAGTTTTGAGTTCGGGGAGCTGTTTTTT
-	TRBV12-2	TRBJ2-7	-	CASRPSTGGSVSYEQYF	TGTGCAAGTCGCCCTTCGACAGGGGGCTCGGTGTCCTACGAGCAGTACTTC
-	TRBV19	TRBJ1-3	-	CASSARGLGGNTIYF	TGTGCCAGTAGTGCGCGGGGGCTGGGTGGAAACACCATATATTTT
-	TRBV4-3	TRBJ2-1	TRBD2	CASSRGLAYEQFF	TGCGCCAGCAGCCGTGGACTAGCCTATGAGCAGTTCTTC
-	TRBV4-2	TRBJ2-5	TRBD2	CASSYVGLAEETQYF	TGTGCCAGCAGCTACGTAGGGCTAGCGGAAGAGACCCAGTACTTC
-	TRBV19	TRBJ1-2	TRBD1	CASSIAHSQGAGGYTF	TGTGCCAGTAGTATAGCACATAGCCAGGGGGCCGGGGGCTACACCTTC
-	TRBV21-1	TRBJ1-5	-	CASSSAGGHYSNQPQHF	TGTGCCAGCAGCTCCGCCGGGGGACATTATAGCAATCAGCCCCAGCATTTT
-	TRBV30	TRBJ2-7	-	CAWSGSGGTYEQYF	TGTGCCTGGAGTGGGAGTGGGGGGACGTACGAGCAGTACTTC
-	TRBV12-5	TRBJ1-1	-	CASGLSGGGVAFF	TGTGCTAGTGGTTTGAGCGGCGGGGGCGTAGCTTTCTTT
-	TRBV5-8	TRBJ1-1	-	CASSLIGFMSNTEAFF	TGTGCCAGCAGCTTGATCGGATTTATGTCGAACACTGAAGCTTTCTTT
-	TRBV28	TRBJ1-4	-	CASSLSGATNEKLFF	TGTGCCAGCAGTTTATCTGGGGCAACTAATGAAAAACTGTTTTTT
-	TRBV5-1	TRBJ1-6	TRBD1	CASSPGTGLDSPLHF	TGCGCCAGCAGCCCGGGGACAGGGCTAGATTCACCCCTCCACTTT
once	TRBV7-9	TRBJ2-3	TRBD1	CASSYDRVYNTQYF	TGTGCCAGCAGCTATGACAGGGTGTATAATACGCAGTATTTT
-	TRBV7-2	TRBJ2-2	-	CASSLVGSIGTGELFF	TGTGCCAGCAGCTTAGTCGGGAGTATTGGCACCGGGGAGCTGTTTTTT
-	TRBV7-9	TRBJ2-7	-	CASSPDSVDKYF	TGTGCCAGCTCTCCGGACAGCGTAGATAAGTACTTC
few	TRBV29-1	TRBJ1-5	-	CSVFRSSNQPQHF	TGCAGCGTTTTCCGATCTAGCAATCAGCCCCAGCATTTT
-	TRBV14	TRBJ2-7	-	CASSQSDIYKQYF	TGTGCCAGCAGCCAATCTGACATCTACAAACAGTACTTC
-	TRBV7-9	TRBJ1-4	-	CASSTHRDNEKLFF	TGTGCCAGCAGCACTCACAGGGATAATGAAAAACTGTTTTTT
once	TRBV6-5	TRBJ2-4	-	CASSSPQVAKNIQYF	TGTGCCAGCAGTTCTCCCCAGGTAGCCAAAAACATTCAGTACTTC